The rows below give T cell receptor beta chains drawn from one sample of a study of T cell repertoires in cytomegalovirus infection. These TCRs' antigens remain unknown. MiXCR, applied by TCRdb to the reads, yields one record per CDR3 protein. The data contain 570,000 or so distinct CDR3 sequences, 40% of them seen just once; the ten biggest clones take up 48%. Source: cultured PBMCs, taken from culture after CMV antigen stimulation. The receptor source for this set is a human donor in good health (CMV status not recorded). Some clones in this sample may be carry-over from other donors' samples. CDR3s include the opening cysteine and the closing phenylalanine or tryptophan. D genes are given only for firm matches. Some rows have no size entry. The others give once, few or many, or a class for an expanded clone.

J,D,V,size,CDR3,DNA
TRBJ2-7,TRBD2,TRBV6-8,-,CASSRTIAGGGEQYF,TGTGCCAGCAGTAGAACTATAGCGGGAGGAGGGGAGCAGTACTTC
TRBJ1-2,TRBD1,TRBV7-2,few,CASTKTGANYGYTF,TGTGCCAGCACCAAAACAGGGGCGAACTATGGCTACACCTTC
TRBJ2-3,-,TRBV5-4,-,CASSLEAAGITQYF,TGTGCCAGCAGCTTGGAGGCGGCGGGGATTACGCAGTATTTT
TRBJ2-2,-,TRBV19,-,CASSPGWASPGELFF,TGTGCCAGTAGTCCAGGATGGGCGTCCCCCGGGGAGCTGTTTTTT
TRBJ1-1,-,TRBV7-6,-,CASSLAGGGEAEAFF,TGTGCCAGCAGCTTAGCAGGCGGGGGTGAGGCTGAAGCTTTCTTT
TRBJ1-5,TRBD1,TRBV6-2/TRBV6-3,-,CASSPRQGASSDQPQHF,TGTGCCAGCAGTCCCAGACAGGGGGCATCCAGTGATCAGCCCCAGCATTTT
TRBJ1-4,-,TRBV7-2,many,CASSLGLRGGTNEKLFF,TGTGCCAGCAGCTTAGGGCTCAGGGGAGGCACTAATGAAAAACTGTTTTTT
TRBJ2-3,TRBD1,TRBV29-1,-,CSVGDRGTDTQYF,TGCAGCGTTGGGGACAGGGGCACAGATACGCAGTATTTT
TRBJ1-5,TRBD1,TRBV7-6,-,CASSLGDRGYQPQHF,TGTGCCAGCAGCCTAGGAGACAGGGGTTATCAGCCCCAGCATTTT
TRBJ2-5,-,TRBV20-1,-,CSAREVGGGGETQYF,TGCAGTGCTAGGGAGGTGGGGGGTGGAGGAGAGACCCAGTACTTC
TRBJ2-6,TRBD1,TRBV2,-,CASSEQGAVTGANVLTF,TGTGCCAGCAGTGAGCAGGGGGCTGTAACTGGGGCCAACGTCCTGACTTTC
TRBJ1-2,-,TRBV7-2,-,CASSSQGGNGYTF,TGTGCCAGCAGTTCACAGGGTGGTAATGGCTACACCTTC
TRBJ2-3,-,TRBV18,-,CASSPLPRTDTQYF,TGTGCCAGCTCACCCCTCCCTCGGACAGATACGCAGTATTTT
TRBJ2-1,-,TRBV6-6,-,CASTHRQGEQFF,TGTGCCAGCACGCACCGGCAGGGTGAGCAGTTCTTC
TRBJ1-5,-,TRBV28,few,CASSTPGQPQHF,TGTGCCAGCAGCACTCCGGGGCAGCCCCAGCATTTT
TRBJ2-1,TRBD2,TRBV7-6,few,CASSLGGTTLYNEQFF,TGTGCCAGCAGCTTAGGCGGGACTACCCTATACAATGAGCAGTTCTTC
TRBJ2-1,-,TRBV2,few,CASRVAASSYNEQFF,TGTGCCAGCCGTGTAGCGGCTAGCTCCTACAATGAGCAGTTCTTC
TRBJ2-1,-,TRBV6-5,-,CASSSGWASGRGSNEQFF,TGTGCCAGCAGTTCCGGTTGGGCTAGCGGTAGGGGGTCCAATGAGCAGTTCTTC
TRBJ2-2,-,TRBV6-2/TRBV6-3,-,CASSYGQRNTGELFF,TGTGCCAGCAGTTACGGGCAACGAAACACCGGGGAGCTGTTTTTT
TRBJ2-1,TRBD1,TRBV7-8,-,CASSEPRQGVNEQFF,TGTGCCAGCAGCGAACCCCGACAGGGTGTCAATGAGCAGTTCTTC
TRBJ1-4,-,TRBV20-1,-,CSARVQVNEKLFF,TGCAGTGCTAGGGTACAAGTTAATGAAAAACTGTTTTTT
TRBJ2-7,-,TRBV12-5,-,CASGQHDYEQYF,TGTGCTAGTGGCCAACACGACTACGAGCAGTACTTC
TRBJ1-5,-,TRBV7-2,few,CASSQQGNNQPQHF,TGTGCCAGCAGCCAACAGGGTAACAATCAGCCCCAGCATTTT
TRBJ1-4,-,TRBV6-6,-,CASSDISATNEKLFF,TGTGCCAGCAGTGATATATCAGCAACTAATGAAAAACTGTTTTTT
TRBJ1-1,TRBD1,TRBV6-6,-,CASSISGGTEAFF,TGTGCCAGCAGTATTTCAGGGGGCACTGAAGCTTTCTTT
TRBJ1-2,-,TRBV7-3,-,CASSPLGFNYGYTF,TGTGCCAGCAGCCCCCTGGGTTTTAACTATGGCTACACCTTC
TRBJ2-1,TRBD1,TRBV5-4,-,CASSRWTGVRGSNEQFF,TGTGCCAGCAGCCGTTGGACAGGGGTCCGTGGCTCCAATGAGCAGTTCTTC
TRBJ2-1,TRBD2,TRBV7-8,few,CASSFAGEKYNEQFF,TGTGCCAGCAGCTTTGCGGGAGAGAAGTACAATGAGCAGTTCTTC
TRBJ2-1,-,TRBV12-3/TRBV12-4,-,CASSDSYPKINEQFF,TGTGCCAGCAGTGATAGTTATCCCAAAATCAATGAGCAGTTCTTC
TRBJ2-7,TRBD2,TRBV7-2,few,CASSRAAGLAAKSYEQYF,TGTGCCAGCAGCCGGGCTGCGGGGCTAGCGGCTAAATCCTACGAGCAGTACTTC
TRBJ1-5,-,TRBV12-3/TRBV12-4,-,CASGYQPQHF,TGTGCCAGCGGGTATCAGCCCCAGCATTTT
TRBJ2-3,-,TRBV5-4,many,CASSRDFTDTQYF,TGTGCCAGCAGTCGGGACTTCACAGATACGCAGTATTTT
TRBJ2-1,TRBD2,TRBV27,few,CASSHRNLAGDLSYNEQFF,TGTGCCAGCAGCCATCGCAATCTAGCGGGAGACCTCTCTTACAATGAGCAGTTCTTC
TRBJ1-4,-,TRBV7-6,few,CASSPLGGHEKLFF,TGTGCCAGCAGCCCCCTCGGGGGCCATGAAAAACTGTTTTTT
TRBJ2-2,TRBD2,TRBV9,-,CASSVVPHGGLAGGLARNTGELFF,TGTGCCAGCAGCGTAGTTCCCCATGGGGGACTAGCGGGAGGATTGGCGAGGAACACCGGGGAGCTGTTTTTT
TRBJ2-5,-,TRBV7-9,-,CASSLAYMGPETQYF,TGTGCCAGCAGCTTAGCGTACATGGGTCCGGAGACCCAGTACTTC
TRBJ2-7,-,TRBV6-1,few,CASSYGDSESYEQYF,TGTGCCAGCAGTTACGGGGACTCCGAGAGCTACGAGCAGTACTTC
TRBJ2-3,-,TRBV7-2,many,CASSLPYSNTDTQYF,TGTGCCAGCAGCTTACCCTACTCGAACACAGATACGCAGTATTTT
TRBJ2-1,-,TRBV6-2/TRBV6-3,-,CASSSRGSSSYNEQFF,TGTGCCAGCAGCTCCCGGGGGTCTAGCTCCTACAATGAGCAGTTCTTC
TRBJ1-2,-,TRBV7-2,-,CASSFSGGPIYGYTF,TGTGCCAGCAGCTTTTCGGGGGGGCCCATATATGGCTACACCTTC
TRBJ2-2,TRBD2,TRBV12-3/TRBV12-4,few,CASLSSTSGKWATGELFF,TGTGCCAGCCTTAGCTCGACTAGCGGGAAGTGGGCCACCGGGGAGCTGTTTTTT
TRBJ1-6,-,TRBV6-1,few,CASSSNGEGISPLHF,TGTGCCAGCAGTTCAAACGGGGAGGGGATTTCACCCCTCCACTTT
TRBJ2-7,-,TRBV19,once,CASSSRVYPRYEQYF,TGTGCCAGTAGTAGCAGGGTTTACCCACGCTACGAGCAGTACTTC
TRBJ1-5,TRBD1,TRBV20-1,few,CSAQKGAGGNGNQPQHF,TGCAGTGCTCAAAAGGGGGCAGGGGGGAATGGCAATCAGCCCCAGCATTTT
TRBJ2-7,-,TRBV10-3,few,CAISESVGEQYF,TGTGCCATCAGTGAGTCGGTAGGGGAGCAGTACTTC
TRBJ1-5,-,TRBV24-1,-,CATSASGYSNQPQHF,TGTGCCACCAGTGCGTCGGGCTATAGCAATCAGCCCCAGCATTTT
TRBJ2-1,-,TRBV11-2,-,CASSQMRLTHNEQFF,TGTGCCAGCAGCCAAATGCGACTCACCCACAATGAGCAGTTCTTC
TRBJ2-1,TRBD2,TRBV7-6,few,CASSLTSGHNEQFF,TGTGCCAGCAGCTTGACTAGCGGACACAATGAGCAGTTCTTC
TRBJ2-7,TRBD2,TRBV7-8,few,CASSSPSGGTLSYEQYF,TGTGCCAGCAGCTCCCCTAGCGGGGGGACCCTCTCCTACGAGCAGTACTTC